This T cell receptor beta chain was profiled in a study of T-cell memory formation after mild COVID-19. Study information: The TCR clusters were mostly specific to one donor.

TCRdb redid the calling of the 5' RACE reads with MiXCR, one entry per CDR3 protein. The sample contains about 320,000 distinct CDR3 sequences, 14% of which appear only once. V was pared by 6 bases and J by 9 bases, with 9 bases of the junction left unmatched. CDR3 size: 15 residues. From germline, CDR1 is SGHTA and CDR2 FQGNSA. What was sequenced was PBMCs or a T cell subset sorted from them (not recorded which). The V and J genes are TRBV7-2 and TRBJ2-1, with 12 nucleotides matching TRBD2. The clonotype comes from a man between 18 and 29 years old who had mild COVID-19 (a few samples of this study predate the infection). Cell type and time point are not known. The CDR3 sequence is CASSSGTSGLIEQFF. DNA for the CDR3: TGTGCCAGCAGTAGCGGGACTAGCGGGCTTATTGAGCAGTTCTTC. The full variable domain, its missing parts supplied by reference TRBV7-2 and TRBJ2-1, is GAGVSQSPSNKVTEKGKDVELRCDPISGHTALYWYRQSLGQGLEFLIYFQGNSAPDKSGLPSDRFSAERTGGSVSTLTIQRTQQEDSAVYLCASSSGTSGLIEQFFGPGTRLTVL.